The 21 T cell receptor beta chains given below trace back to one sample, sequenced in a study of Graves' ophthalmopathy and Graves' hyperthyroidism. Amplifying from RNA transcripts, the study obtained TCR beta CDR3 regions. First-round RT-PCR used HTBI primers; second-round multiplex PCR followed. TCRdb re-called the multiplex PCR reads with MiXCR, one entry per CDR3 protein. The data hold 260,000 or so distinct CDR3 sequences, with around 50% observed a single time. Sequenced: peripheral blood. The receptors here all came from an adult man with Graves' ophthalmopathy.

This chain links TRBV12-3 or TRBV12-4 with TRBJ1-6; D is uncertain. Trimming stripped 8 bases from V and 4 bases from J, with 18 bases between. This CDR3 comprises 16 residues. CDR3 bases: TGTGCCAGCTCGACGACCGGGGAGTCTTATAATTCACCCCTCCACTTT. Its translation is CASSTTGESYNSPLHF.

V usage is TRBV7-4 and J usage is TRBJ2-2; TRBD2 aligns across 12 bases. There are 15 residues in the CDR3. Germline V gene sequence: CDR1 SGHVT, CDR2 SQSDAQ. V lost 5 bases to trimming and J lost 6 bases; unmatched junction nucleotides: 4. The CDR3 reads CASSVGLAGSGELFF. DNA for the CDR3: TGTGCCAGCAGCGTCGGACTAGCGGGATCCGGGGAGCTGTTTTTT.

The chain recombines TRBV7-3 with TRBJ2-2; D unresolved. With 2 bases removed from V and 0 bases from J, the gap between germline ends came to 4 bases. This CDR3 comprises 14 residues. Germline CDR1 reads SGHTA; CDR2 reads FQGTGA. This CDR3 is CASSLLANTGELFF. The DNA for the CDR3 is TGTGCCAGCAGCTTACTAGCGAACACCGGGGAGCTGTTTTTT.

A note on this clonotype: One junction end does not reproduce the germline sequence, and a read error may be involved. The chain is built from TRBV25-1 and TRBJ2-3; D gene unclear. Germline V gives CDR1 MGHDK, CDR2 SYGVNS. The CDR3 is 14 residues long. The CDR3 sequence is CASSLRQGTDTQYF. The CDR3 DNA sequence: TGCGCCAGCAGCTTGAGGCAGGGCACAGATACGCAGTATTTT.

The sample holds a few counts of this clonotype. The chain carries TRBV5-1 and TRBJ1-3, with a weak D call TRBD1 (6 bases). This CDR3 has 17 residues. V shed 0 bases and J shed 1 base, with 14 bases lying between them. The germline gives CDR1 SGHRS, CDR2 YFSETQ. CDR3 amino acids: CASSLAVFGQSGNTIYF. As DNA, the CDR3 is TGCGCCAGCAGCTTGGCCGTGTTCGGACAGTCTGGAAACACCATATATTTT.

This clonotype was detected only a few times. The chain couples TRBV24-1 to TRBJ2-2; TRBD1 matches at 10 bases. The germline CDR1 and CDR2 sequences are KGHDR and SFDVKD. CDR3 length: 16 amino acids. V lost 5 bases and J lost 2; bases outside the gene matches: 4. This CDR3 reads CATSVTTGGNTGELFF. DNA for the CDR3: TGTGCCACCAGTGTTACGACAGGGGGCAACACCGGGGAGCTGTTTTTT.

The J gene is TRBJ2-5, the V gene TRBV7-3, with 8 bases matching TRBD1. This CDR3 has 14 residues. The junction had 3 bases not matched to a gene; V was cut back by 5 bases and J by 1 base. The germline V gene has CDR1 SGHTA and CDR2 FQGTGA. In DNA, the CDR3 is TGTGCCAGCAGCACCGGGACAGGCCAAGAGACCCAGTACTTC. Translated, it gives CASSTGTGQETQYF.

The chain has TRBV6-5 and TRBJ1-4; 9 positions agree with TRBD1. J lost 10 bases, V lost 7 bases, and 10 bases had no gene match. Looked up from germline, CDR1 is MNHEY and CDR2 is SVGAGI. The CDR3 is made up of 14 amino acids. Here the CDR3 reads CASTAGTGKGKLFF. The CDR3 bases are TGTGCCAGCACTGCCGGGACAGGGAAGGGAAAACTGTTTTTT.

This clonotype was recorded a few times. The chain links TRBV7-2 to TRBJ1-6; D is perhaps TRBD1 (6 bases). V was shortened by 1 base and J by 9 bases, with 19 bases between the two germline ends. This CDR3 has 17 residues. Germline V gene sequence: CDR1 SGHTA, CDR2 FQGNSA. For the CDR3, the DNA is TGTGCCAGCAGCTTAGTTGTACAGGGAGTTTTAGGTTCACCCCTCCACTTT. Protein sequence: CASSLVVQGVLGSPLHF.

As regards this clonotype: The junction does not match germline at one end; this may be a read error. The chain combines TRBV2 with TRBJ2-2, with 8 bases aligning to TRBD2. There are 16 residues in the CDR3. Germline lookup yields CDR1 SNHLY and CDR2 FYNNEI. The CDR3 nucleotides read TGTGCCACCAGTGATCTAGCGGGTGCGAACACCGGGGAGCTGTTTTTT. Residues: CATSDLAGANTGELFF.

Worth noting for this clonotype: A much larger clone differs from this one at a single base, so this may be a read error. V is TRBV7-2 and J is TRBJ2-5; 8 bases are shared with TRBD1. Germline V CDR1 and CDR2: SGHTA, FQGNSA. The CDR3 length is 15 residues. The DNA of the CDR3 is TGTGCCGGCAGCTTAATGACAGGGGCCTGGGAGACCCAGTACTTC. Translation: CAGSLMTGAWETQYF. Drawing the rest from reference TRBV7-2 and TRBJ2-5, the complete variable domain is GAGVSQSPSNKVTEKGKDVELRCDPISGHTALYWYRQSLGQGLEFLIYFQGNSAPDKSGLPSDRFSAERTGGSVSTLTIQRTQQEDSAVYLCAGSLMTGAWETQYFGPGTRLLVL.

The chain employs TRBV5-6 and TRBJ1-2, with D unresolved. The CDR3 covers 15 residues. Per the germline V gene, CDR1 is SGHDT and CDR2 is YYEEEE. V lost 1 base, J lost 4 bases, and 14 bases lay in between. CDR3 residues: CASSLNPKASYGYTF. CDR3 bases: TGTGCCAGCAGCTTGAATCCCAAGGCCAGCTATGGCTACACCTTC.

About this clonotype: This may arise from a read error, as a much more abundant clone is one base away. The genes are TRBV29-1 and TRBJ2-5; no clear D. The CDR3 totals 12 residues. The ends were cut back, 7 bases at V and 1 base at J, with 10 bases in the middle. CDR1 and CDR2 from the germline V gene are SQVTM and ANQGSEA. CDR3 in DNA: TGCAGCGCCAGGCGGTTCCAAGAGACCCAGTACTTC. Amino acids: CSARRFQETQYF.

The chain joins TRBV4-1 to TRBJ1-4; D might be TRBD1 (6 bases). Trimming took 1 base from V and 4 from J, leaving 10 bases between them. The CDR3 loop spans 15 amino acids. Germline CDR1 MGHRA, CDR2 YSYEKL. Here the CDR3 reads CASSQAQGGNEKLFF. The DNA of the CDR3 is TGCGCCAGCAGCCAAGCACAGGGAGGTAATGAAAAACTGTTTTTT.

Worth noting for this clonotype: At one end, the junction sequence differs from germline, possibly due to a read error. The J gene is TRBJ2-7, the V gene TRBV10-2, with 7 bases aligning to TRBD2. Looked up from germline, CDR1 is WSHSY and CDR2 is SAAADI. This CDR3 comprises 18 residues. The CDR3 coding sequence is TGTGCCAGCAGTTACTCAGGGCCCCTCCTAGCGGCCTCCTACGAGCAGTACTTC. Amino acid sequence: CASSYSGPLLAASYEQYF.

This chain connects TRBV9 to TRBJ2-7, with a tentative D call TRBD1 (6 bases). Germline V gene sequence: CDR1 SGDLS, CDR2 YYNGEE. V shed 4 bases and J shed 2 bases, with 10 bases lying between them. The length of the CDR3 is 13 residues. The CDR3 DNA is TGTGCCAGCAGCCCGGGACACACCTACGAGCAGTACTTC. Translating it yields CASSPGHTYEQYF.

This chain uses TRBV5-8 with TRBJ1-1, with 7 nucleotides matching TRBD1. Per germline, CDR1 SGHTS and CDR2 YDEGEE. V shed 0 bases, J shed 10 bases, and the junction held 12 bases outside the gene matches. This CDR3 has 15 amino acids. This CDR3 is CASSLAYRGGDAAFF. The CDR3 coding sequence is TGTGCCAGCAGCTTGGCATACAGGGGAGGGGACGCAGCTTTCTTT.

The chain employs TRBV6-2 or TRBV6-3 and TRBJ2-2; TRBD2 matches 8 bases. After removal of 6 bases from V and 8 bases from J, the junction contained 8 bases not matched to a gene. The CDR3 has 14 amino acids. CDR1 is MNHEY, CDR2 SVGEGT, per germline. The CDR3 nucleotides read TGTGCCAGCAGCGATGGACTAGCACAAGGGGAGCTGTTTTTT. This sequence encodes CASSDGLAQGELFF.

In its sample, this clonotype was seen a few times. The chain links TRBV5-5 to TRBJ2-5; TRBD1 agrees at 9 bases. The CDR3 contains 16 residues. J lost 2 bases, V lost 4 bases, and 9 bases had no gene match. CDR1 SGHKS and CDR2 YYEKEE come from the germline V gene (reference sequence). In DNA form, the CDR3 reads TGTGCCAGCAGCAGTATTCGACAGGGGGGACAAGAGACCCAGTACTTC. It specifies CASSSIRQGGQETQYF.

The table lists this clonotype with a few counts. This chain uses TRBV2 with TRBJ2-5; D uncertain. The CDR3 covers 14 residues. CDR1 is SNHLY and CDR2 is FYNNEI in the germline V gene. V lost 3 bases to trimming and J lost 9 bases, with 17 bases between them. CDR3 coding DNA: TGTGCCAGCAGTGAGGATACCAGTAGAAGGTCCCAGTACTTC. This codes for CASSEDTSRRSQYF. Combining the CDR3 with reference TRBV2 and TRBJ2-5 gives the whole variable domain EPEVTQTPSHQVTQMGQEVILRCVPISNHLYFYWYRQILGQKVEFLVSFYNNEISEKSEIFDDQFSVERPDGSNFTLKIRSTKLEDSAMYFCASSEDTSRRSQYFGPGTRLLVL.

The chain joins TRBV7-9 to TRBJ1-4; D unclear. Germline assignment: CDR1 SEHNR and CDR2 FQNEAQ (reference sequence). The length of the CDR3 is 13 residues. Trimming took off 4 bases at V and 4 bases at J, with 7 bases between the two ends. Written as DNA, the CDR3 is TGTGCCAGCAGCTCGTTGCTTAATGAAAAACTGTTTTTT. Protein sequence: CASSSLLNEKLFF.